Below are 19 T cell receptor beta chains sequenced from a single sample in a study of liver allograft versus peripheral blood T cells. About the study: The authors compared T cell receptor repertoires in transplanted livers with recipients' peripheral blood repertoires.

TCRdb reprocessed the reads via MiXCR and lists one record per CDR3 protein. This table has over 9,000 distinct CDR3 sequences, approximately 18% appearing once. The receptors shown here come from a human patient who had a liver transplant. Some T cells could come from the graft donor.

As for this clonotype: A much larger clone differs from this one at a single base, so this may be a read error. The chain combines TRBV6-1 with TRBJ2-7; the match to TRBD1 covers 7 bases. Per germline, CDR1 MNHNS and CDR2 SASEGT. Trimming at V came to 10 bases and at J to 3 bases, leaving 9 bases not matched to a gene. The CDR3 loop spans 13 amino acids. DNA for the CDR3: TGTGCCAACAGGCCGGGACAGCACTACGAGCAGTACTTC. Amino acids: CANRPGQHYEQYF.

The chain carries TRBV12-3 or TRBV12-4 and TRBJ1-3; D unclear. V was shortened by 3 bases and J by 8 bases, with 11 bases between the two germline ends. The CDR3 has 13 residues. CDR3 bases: TGTGCCAGCAGTTTTCGAGGGCAGGACACCATATATTTT. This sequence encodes CASSFRGQDTIYF.

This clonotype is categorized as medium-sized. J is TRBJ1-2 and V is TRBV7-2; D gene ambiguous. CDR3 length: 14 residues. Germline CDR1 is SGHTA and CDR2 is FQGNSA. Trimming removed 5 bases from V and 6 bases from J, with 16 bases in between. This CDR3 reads CASSRARVGDGYTF. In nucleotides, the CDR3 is TGTGCCAGCAGCCGAGCCCGGGTCGGAGATGGCTACACCTTC.

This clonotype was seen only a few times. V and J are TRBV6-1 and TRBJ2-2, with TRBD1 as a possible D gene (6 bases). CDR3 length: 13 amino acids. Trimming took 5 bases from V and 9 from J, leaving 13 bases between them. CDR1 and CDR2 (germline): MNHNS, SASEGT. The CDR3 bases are TGTGCCAGCAGTCTCGGACAGCTCCGGGAGCTGTTTTTT. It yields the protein CASSLGQLRELFF.

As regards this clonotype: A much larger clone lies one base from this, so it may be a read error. The CDR3 is CAISEWGDGSYGYTF. CDR3 in DNA: TGTGCCATCAGTGAATGGGGGGATGGGAGCTATGGCTACACCTTC. This chain links TRBV10-3 with TRBJ1-2, with D possibly TRBD1 on 5 matching bases. The CDR3 has 15 amino acids. Germline V gene sequence: CDR1 ENHRY, CDR2 SYGVKD. V gave up 3 bases and J gave up 4 bases, with 15 bases separating them.

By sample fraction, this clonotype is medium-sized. CDR3 sequence: CASSQRTQETQYF. The CDR3, as DNA: TGTGCCAGCTCACAAAGGACACAAGAGACCCAGTACTTC. V is TRBV18 and J is TRBJ2-5; perhaps TRBD1 as D (5 bases). The CDR3 is made up of 13 amino acids. Germline CDR1 is KGHSH and CDR2 is LQKENI. V lost 4 bases to trimming and J lost 2 bases, with 8 bases between them.

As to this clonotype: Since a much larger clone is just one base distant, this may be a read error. CDR3 sequence: CSVGAPTGGQPQHF. CDR3 sequence (DNA): TGCAGCGTTGGTGCCCCTACAGGGGGTCAGCCCCAGCATTTT. This chain joins TRBV29-1 and TRBJ1-5, with 8 nucleotides matching TRBD1. With 4 bases clipped from V and 6 bases from J, the junction kept 8 bases outside the gene matches. This CDR3 is 14 amino acids long. Germline CDR1 and CDR2: SQVTM and ANQGSEA. Variable domain in full (rest from reference TRBV29-1 and TRBJ1-5): SAVISQKPSRDICQRGTSLTIQCQVDSQVTMMFWYRQQPGQSLTLIATANQGSEATYESGFVIDKFPISRPNLTFSTLTVSNMSPEDSSIYLCSVGAPTGGQPQHFGDGTRLSIL.

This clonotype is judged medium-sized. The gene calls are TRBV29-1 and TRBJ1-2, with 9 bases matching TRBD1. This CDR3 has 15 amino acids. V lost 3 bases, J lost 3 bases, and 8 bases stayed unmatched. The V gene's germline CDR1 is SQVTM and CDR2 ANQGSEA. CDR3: CSVEGPGQGHYGYTF. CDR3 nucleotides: TGCAGCGTTGAGGGGCCGGGACAGGGCCACTATGGCTACACCTTC.

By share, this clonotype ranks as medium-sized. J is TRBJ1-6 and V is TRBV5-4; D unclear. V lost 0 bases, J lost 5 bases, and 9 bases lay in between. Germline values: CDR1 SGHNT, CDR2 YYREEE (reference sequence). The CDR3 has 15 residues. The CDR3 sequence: CASSLGWLNNSPLHF. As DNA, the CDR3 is TGTGCCAGCAGCTTGGGTTGGCTGAATAATTCACCCCTCCACTTT.

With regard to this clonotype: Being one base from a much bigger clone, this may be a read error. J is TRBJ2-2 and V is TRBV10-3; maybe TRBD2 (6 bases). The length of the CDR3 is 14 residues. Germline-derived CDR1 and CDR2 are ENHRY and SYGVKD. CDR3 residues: CAISELAEGGELVF. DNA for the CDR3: TGTGCCATCAGTGAATTGGCGGAGGGCGGGGAGCTGGTTTTT.

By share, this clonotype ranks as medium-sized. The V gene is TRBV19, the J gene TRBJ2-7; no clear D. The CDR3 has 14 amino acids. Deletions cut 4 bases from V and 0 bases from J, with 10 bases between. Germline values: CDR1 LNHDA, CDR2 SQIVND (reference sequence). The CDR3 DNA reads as TGTGCCAGTAGTAGTCAAGGGCCCTCCTACGAGCAGTACTTC. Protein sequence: CASSSQGPSYEQYF.

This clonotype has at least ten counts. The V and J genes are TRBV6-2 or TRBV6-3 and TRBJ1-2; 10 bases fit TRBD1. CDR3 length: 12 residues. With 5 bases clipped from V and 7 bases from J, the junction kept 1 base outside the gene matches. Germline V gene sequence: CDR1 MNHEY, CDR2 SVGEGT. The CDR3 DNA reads TGTGCCAGCAGTGGACAGGGGGTTGGCTACACCTTC. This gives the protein CASSGQGVGYTF.

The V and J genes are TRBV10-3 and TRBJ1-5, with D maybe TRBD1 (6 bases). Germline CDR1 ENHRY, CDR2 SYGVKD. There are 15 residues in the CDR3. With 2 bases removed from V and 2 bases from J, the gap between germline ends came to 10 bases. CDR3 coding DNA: TGTGCCATCAGTGAGACAGGGTGGGGCAATCAGCCCCAGCATTTT. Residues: CAISETGWGNQPQHF.

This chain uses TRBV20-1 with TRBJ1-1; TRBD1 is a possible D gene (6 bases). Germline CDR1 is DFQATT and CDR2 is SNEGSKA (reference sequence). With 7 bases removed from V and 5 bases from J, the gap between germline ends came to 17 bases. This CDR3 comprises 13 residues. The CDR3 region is CSVWGRGGTEAFF. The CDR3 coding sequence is TGCAGTGTTTGGGGGCGCGGTGGAACTGAAGCTTTCTTT.

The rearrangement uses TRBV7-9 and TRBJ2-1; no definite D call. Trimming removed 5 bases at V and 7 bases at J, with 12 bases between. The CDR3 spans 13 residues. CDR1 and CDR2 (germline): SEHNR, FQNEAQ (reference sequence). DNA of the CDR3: TGTGCCAGCAGCCTCCGGGCCGTTAATGAGCAGTTCTTC. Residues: CASSLRAVNEQFF. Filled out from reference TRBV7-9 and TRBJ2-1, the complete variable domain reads DTGVSQNPRHKITKRGQNVTFRCDPISEHNRLYWYRQTLGQGPEFLTYFQNEAQLEKSRLLSDRFSAERPKGSFSTLEIQRTEQGDSAMYLCASSLRAVNEQFFGPGTRLTVL.

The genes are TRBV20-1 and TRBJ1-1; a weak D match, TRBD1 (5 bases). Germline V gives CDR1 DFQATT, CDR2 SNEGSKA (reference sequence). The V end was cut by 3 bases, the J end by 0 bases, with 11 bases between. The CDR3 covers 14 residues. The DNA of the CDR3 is TGCAGTGCTAGTACCGGGACGGTGAACACTGAAGCTTTCTTT. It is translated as CSASTGTVNTEAFF.

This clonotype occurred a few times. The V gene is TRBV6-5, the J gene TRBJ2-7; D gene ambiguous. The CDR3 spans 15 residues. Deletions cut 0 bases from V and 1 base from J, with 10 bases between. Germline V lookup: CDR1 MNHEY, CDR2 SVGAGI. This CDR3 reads CASSYSTAGSYEQYF. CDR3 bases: TGTGCCAGCAGTTACTCCACGGCAGGTTCCTACGAGCAGTACTTC.

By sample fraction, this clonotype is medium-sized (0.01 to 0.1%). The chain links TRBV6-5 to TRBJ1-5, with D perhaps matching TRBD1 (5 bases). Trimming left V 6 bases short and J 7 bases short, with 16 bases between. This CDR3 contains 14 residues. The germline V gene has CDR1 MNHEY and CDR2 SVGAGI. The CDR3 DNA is TGTGCCAGCAGCCTGGGGACTACAAAACAGCCCCAGCATTTT. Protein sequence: CASSLGTTKQPQHF.

CDR3 protein: CATGTTYNEQFF. The CDR3 region has the DNA TGTGCCACCGGGACTACATACAATGAGCAGTTCTTC. V gene TRBV15 combines with J gene TRBJ2-1; TRBD2 aligns across 7 bases. V was clipped by 8 bases and J by 4 bases; unmatched bases: 2. The CDR3 runs 12 residues. Germline CDR1 LNHNV, CDR2 YYDKDF (reference sequence).